This TCR beta chain was obtained from a study of shared clonotypes between healthy human individuals (dated by TCRdb to 2018 to 2020). Study-wide context: A couple of women and three men aged 18 to 49 years were included in the cohort. Per donor, leukapheresis produced somewhere between about 0.8 and 9.5 billion PBMCs. For each donor, CD4 naive and CD4 memory were each given three plates, CD8 naive was given two plates, and CD8 memory was given one plate. Libraries were prepared and TCR repertoires were sequenced by different laboratories using diverse techniques, in order to increase sequencing depth and limit assay-specific biases. To estimate repertoire size and how much clonotypes are shared between individuals, the study performed deep sequencing of blood TCR repertoires from about five healthy adults.

This clone was seen a handful of times. Its cognate antigen has yet to be identified. Per-base qualities were not stored, and no clone one base away is much larger. The germline V gene (reference sequence) sets CDR1 to GTSNPN and CDR2 to SVGIG. Spanning cysteine to phenylalanine, the CDR3 consists of 11 amino acids. Only CDR3 DNA remains: 33 bases, in frame from the first base. Donors were healthy HIV-negative adults with no recently reported acute infections or vaccinations. Every donor was a Caucasian adult living in Nashville, Tennessee, USA. Magnetic negative selection was used to enrich CD4+ T cells, after which naive cells were positively selected on CD45RA and the negative fraction became the memory subset. After blood collection by leukapheresis, PBMCs were isolated using Ficoll-Histopaque density gradient centrifugation and then cryopreserved in the vapor phase of liquid nitrogen. Purity and quantity of every magnetically sorted T cell population were checked by analytical flow cytometry. From each sorted fraction, genomic DNA was isolated and quantified by UV absorbance on a Nanodrop 2000c.

Beyond this particular receptor, the publication reports: Incomplete sequencing was indicated by rarefaction of sorted-subset datasets, despite the large sequencing depth. Estimated clonotype richness was generally larger for naive than for memory subsets. Based on pairwise subsampling, the degree of clonotype sharing among donors was expected to be affected by sequencing depth. Because the study included only a small number of donors, the genetic and exposure-history diversity represented was limited. Compared with non-shared clonotypes, the clonotypes found in all four sorted-subset donors had higher generation probabilities. Across a handful of donors, approximately 5% of naive CD4, around 3.3% of naive CD8, 2.3% of memory CD4, and roughly 0.41% of memory CD8 clonotypes were shared. Sampling was limited to blood, and TCR repertoires in tissue likely differ from TCR repertoires in blood.

TCR CDR3 regions were amplified from genomic DNA by multiplex PCR using the deep immunoSEQ assay. For each cell subset, the extracted genomic DNA was distributed evenly across all wells of several immunoSEQ 96-well plates, and each plate served as one replicate. Each replicate PCR for sorted subsets received about 220 ng genomic DNA, equal to roughly 33,000 T cell genomes. Purified libraries were quantified with a Qubit 3.0 fluorometer, sized on a Bioanalyzer 2100, and re-quantified with the KAPA Library Quantification kit. Each immunoSEQ 96-well plate was sequenced on its own single-read 150-cycle Illumina NextSeq 550 flow cell. In the authors' own workflow: Because the immunoSEQ output included only junctional sequences and no quality scores, the filtering could not be the same as the filtering used for full-length reads. To assign V/J genes and CDR3, sequences were annotated against IMGT germline references using PyIR, a Python wrapper for IgBLAST v1.9. Any read was removed if the V/J assignment was weak (E-value above 1e-6), the CDR3 was missing, or the read contained stop codons, out-of-frame junctions, or ambiguous translated residues. A V3J clonotype was defined by an identical inferred V gene, J gene, and CDR3 amino acid sequence. Percentage overlap between repertoires was computed as shared unique clonotypes divided by the size of the smaller repertoire. Richness of each repertoire was evaluated using RTK rarefaction, the Chao1 estimator, and Recon v2.1 estimates of unobserved clonotypes. OLGA was used to compute generation probabilities for all TCRbeta clonotypes that the gDNA method yielded from a handful of donors. TCRdb provides this immuneACCESS table in a form limited to in-frame rearrangements. Some clones are lacking; in checked studies, under half of them reflect an unresolved V gene, and why the rest are absent is not known. From that table come the V and J calls and clone size; the DNA was used to work out D and trimming. The sample data list millions of clones, and about 92% of these were observed just once. Of the sample, roughly 0.15% is held by the ten largest clones.

Recombination connected TRBV30 to TRBJ1-4; TRBD1 is possibly the D segment (5 matching bases). This clonotype was sampled from a man aged 18 to 29 in good health. The sample was naive CD4+ T cells sorted from blood. Explained via the paper, the cell subset or site label denotes: CD45RA+ positively selected. The CDR3 amino acid sequence is: CAAGDDEKLFF. The nucleotide sequence is given as TGTGCAGCGGGGGACGATGAAAAACTGTTTTTT.